This TCR beta chain was obtained from a study of radiation and T cells in renal cell carcinoma. Method: immunoSEQ multiplex PCR; TCRdb's copy keeps in-frame clones and lacks some. The data contain fewer than 15,000 clones, approximately 56% of them singletons. On this clone: No antigen is known for it.

Treatment here: treatment-naive control, cytoreductive nephrectomy. Points from the study as a whole: In nephrectomy-only tumors, top 100 clonotypes averaged roughly 45%, versus around 54% irradiated.

This TCR was sampled from a man aged 60 to 69 with renal cell carcinoma. This specimen consisted of tumor tissue, obtained from a patient whose treatment was nephrectomy without radiotherapy.

In nucleotides, the CDR3 is TGTGCCAGCAGCAGACTAGAAGTCGCAGATACGCAGTATTTT. It yields the protein CASSRLEVADTQYF. The genes are TRBV7-9 and TRBJ2-3, with D maybe TRBD2 (6 bases). The germline gives CDR1 SEHNR, CDR2 FQNEAQ (reference sequence). V gave up 5 bases and J gave up 4 bases, with 13 bases separating them. The CDR3 consists of 14 residues.